The source of this T cell receptor (beta chain) is a study of blood T cell repertoires in COVID-19. CDR3 size: 16 residues. V gave up 0 bases and J gave up 4 bases, with 14 bases separating them. Germline CDR1 reads SGHRS; CDR2 reads YFSETQ. Generated by immunoSEQ multiplex PCR, the TCRdb table keeps only in-frame clones and is missing some. Of hundreds of thousands of clones in the sample, 70% to 90% are singletons; the top ten hold 15% to 17%. Either two negative PCRs, clearance, or symptom resolution qualified Cohort 3 donors as recovered. J is TRBJ1-3 and V is TRBV5-1, with D possibly being TRBD1 (5 bases). Sequencing was carried out using PBMCs or T cells enriched from blood (not recorded which). This TCR was sampled from a man younger than 30 who had recovered from COVID-19. The CDR3 DNA reads TGCGCCAGCAGCTTGGACGCCAGGGTGAACGGAAACACCATATATTTT. The encoded protein is CASSLDARVNGNTIYF. Full variable domain (rest looked up from reference TRBV5-1 and TRBJ1-3): KAGVTQTPRYLIKTRGQQVTLSCSPISGHRSVSWYQQTPGQGLQFLFEYFSETQRNKGNFPGRFSGRQFSNSRSEMNVSTLELGDSALYLCASSLDARVNGNTIYFGEGSWLTVV.